Listed below are T cell receptor beta chains from one sample, sequenced in a study of CD8 T cells in ankylosing spondylitis. TCRdb re-analysed the 5' RACE reads in MiXCR, keeping a single row per CDR3 protein. The table shows roughly 130,000 distinct CDR3 sequences, with over 6.5% occurring only once. Sequenced material: blood, either unsorted or a sorted T cell fraction (not recorded which). Every receptor here comes from a male donor with ankylosing spondylitis or in good health (not recorded which). Both conserved end residues are part of each CDR3. D genes are given only for firm matches. Some rows mark clone size as missing; the rest say once, few, many or name a class of expanded clone.

cdr3_nt: TGTGCCAGCAGTTTATTGAGCGGAGTGAACAATGAGCAGTTCTTC
cdr3_aa: CASSLLSGVNNEQFF
v_call: TRBV28
clone_size: many
j_call: TRBJ2-1
d_call: NA

cdr3_nt: TGCGCCAGCAGCTTAATCCAGCTTCAAGAGACCCAGTACTTC
cdr3_aa: CASSLIQLQETQYF
v_call: TRBV5-1
clone_size: few
j_call: TRBJ2-5
d_call: NA

cdr3_nt: TGTGCCAGCAGTTTACACGGGACAGGGGCTTCCGAAGCTTTCTTT
cdr3_aa: CASSLHGTGASEAFF
v_call: TRBV6-5
clone_size: many
j_call: TRBJ1-1
d_call: TRBD1

cdr3_nt: TGTGCCAGCAGCATCCGGGGACAGAAGAACACTGAAGCTTTCTTT
cdr3_aa: CASSIRGQKNTEAFF
v_call: TRBV14
clone_size: many
j_call: TRBJ1-1
d_call: TRBD1

cdr3_nt: TGTGCCTGGAGTGGACTAGCGGCGACCGGGCAGTTCTTC
cdr3_aa: CAWSGLAATGQFF
v_call: TRBV30
clone_size: many
j_call: TRBJ2-1
d_call: TRBD2

cdr3_nt: TGCAGTGCTAGTCTTGCGTCAGGGCCACAAGAGACCCAGTACTTC
cdr3_aa: CSASLASGPQETQYF
v_call: TRBV20-1
clone_size: NA
j_call: TRBJ2-5
d_call: NA

cdr3_nt: TGTGCCAGCAGCTTAGCCCAGGCAGGTCCAATATCCGGGGAGCTGTTTTTT
cdr3_aa: CASSLAQAGPISGELFF
v_call: TRBV7-9
clone_size: NA
j_call: TRBJ2-2
d_call: NA

cdr3_nt: TGTGCCAGCTCACATCTGGGACAGGGGAACAATGAGCAGTTCTTC
cdr3_aa: CASSHLGQGNNEQFF
v_call: TRBV3-1
clone_size: many
j_call: TRBJ2-1
d_call: TRBD1

cdr3_nt: TGTGCCACCAGCAGAGAGGACGGCCCCCGGGCTTTCTTT
cdr3_aa: CATSREDGPRAFF
v_call: TRBV15
clone_size: NA
j_call: TRBJ1-1
d_call: NA

cdr3_nt: TGTGCCAGCAACCTGGGGGGGGCAGGCGATACGCAGTATTTT
cdr3_aa: CASNLGGAGDTQYF
v_call: TRBV9
clone_size: many
j_call: TRBJ2-3
d_call: NA

cdr3_nt: TGCGCCAGCAGCTCCCGGACAGGGGGTTTTGGCACAGATACGCAGTATTTT
cdr3_aa: CASSSRTGGFGTDTQYF
v_call: TRBV5-1
clone_size: many
j_call: TRBJ2-3
d_call: TRBD1

cdr3_nt: TGTGCCAGCAGCTCCCGACTAGCGGGAGGTAGCACCGGGGAGCTGTTTTTT
cdr3_aa: CASSSRLAGGSTGELFF
v_call: TRBV7-6
clone_size: many
j_call: TRBJ2-2
d_call: TRBD2

cdr3_nt: TGTGCCAGCAGTCCCAGAGGGGGGCATGAAGCTTTCTTT
cdr3_aa: CASSPRGGHEAFF
v_call: TRBV12-3/TRBV12-4
clone_size: NA
j_call: TRBJ1-1
d_call: NA

cdr3_nt: TGTGCCAGCAGTGGCAGGGAAAGCTCTGGAAACACCATATATTTT
cdr3_aa: CASSGRESSGNTIYF
v_call: TRBV2
clone_size: many
j_call: TRBJ1-3
d_call: NA

cdr3_nt: TGCGCCAGCAGTCCCAGCGGGAGGGCCGGTGAGCAGTTCTTC
cdr3_aa: CASSPSGRAGEQFF
v_call: TRBV5-1
clone_size: many
j_call: TRBJ2-1
d_call: TRBD2

cdr3_nt: TGCAGTGCTAGAGAATCGACCTACGAGCAGTACTTC
cdr3_aa: CSARESTYEQYF
v_call: TRBV20-1
clone_size: many
j_call: TRBJ2-7
d_call: NA

cdr3_nt: TGTGCCAGCAGTTACTCGAGAGGCCCCGGGACAGGGGGTAGGGGGGAGCTGTTTTTT
cdr3_aa: CASSYSRGPGTGGRGELFF
v_call: TRBV6-5
clone_size: many
j_call: TRBJ2-2
d_call: TRBD1

cdr3_nt: TGTGCCAGCAGCGCCGGGACTACAACCGGGGAGCTGTTTTTT
cdr3_aa: CASSAGTTTGELFF
v_call: TRBV9
clone_size: many
j_call: TRBJ2-2
d_call: TRBD2

cdr3_nt: TGCGCCAGCAGCAGGACAGGGGATCGTGGCACTGAAGCTTTCTTT
cdr3_aa: CASSRTGDRGTEAFF
v_call: TRBV5-1
clone_size: many
j_call: TRBJ1-1
d_call: TRBD1

cdr3_nt: TGCAGTGCTATGGTAATTCCGGGACAGGGAACGAACACTGAAGCTTTCTTT
cdr3_aa: CSAMVIPGQGTNTEAFF
v_call: TRBV20-1
clone_size: many
j_call: TRBJ1-1
d_call: TRBD1

cdr3_nt: TGCGCCAGCAGCTGGACACGGGGACAGGGGAACACTGAAGCTTTCTTT
cdr3_aa: CASSWTRGQGNTEAFF
v_call: TRBV5-1
clone_size: few
j_call: TRBJ1-1
d_call: TRBD1

cdr3_nt: TGTGCCAGCAGCTTAAATGCAGGGGTTGGGGCCAACGTCCTGACTTTC
cdr3_aa: CASSLNAGVGANVLTF
v_call: TRBV7-3
clone_size: few
j_call: TRBJ2-6
d_call: NA

cdr3_nt: TGTGCCAGCAGCTTACCCTGGGGCCGGAACTATGGCTACACCTTC
cdr3_aa: CASSLPWGRNYGYTF
v_call: TRBV7-2
clone_size: many
j_call: TRBJ1-2
d_call: NA

cdr3_nt: TGTGCCAGCAGACTCCCCGGACAGGGCCCTAATGAAAAACTGTTTTTT
cdr3_aa: CASRLPGQGPNEKLFF
v_call: TRBV6-2/TRBV6-3
clone_size: many
j_call: TRBJ1-4
d_call: TRBD1

cdr3_nt: TGCAGTGCTAGCAAAGGTGGGGGGTCGAATGAGCAGTTCTTC
cdr3_aa: CSASKGGGSNEQFF
v_call: TRBV20-1
clone_size: many
j_call: TRBJ2-1
d_call: NA

cdr3_nt: TGTGCCAGCAGCCTTAGCGGGAGCGCAGATACGCAGTATTTT
cdr3_aa: CASSLSGSADTQYF
v_call: TRBV7-2
clone_size: many
j_call: TRBJ2-3
d_call: TRBD2

cdr3_nt: TGTGCCAGCAGCCAAGAAGAATCTGGGACCCAGTACTTC
cdr3_aa: CASSQEESGTQYF
v_call: TRBV4-2
clone_size: many
j_call: TRBJ2-5
d_call: NA

cdr3_nt: TGTGCCTGGAGTCCTATCTCCTATAATTCACCCCTCCACTTT
cdr3_aa: CAWSPISYNSPLHF
v_call: TRBV30
clone_size: many
j_call: TRBJ1-6
d_call: NA

cdr3_nt: TGCAGTGCATCTCCGGGGGCGTCGGACAGGGGCGAGCAGTACTTC
cdr3_aa: CSASPGASDRGEQYF
v_call: TRBV20-1
clone_size: many
j_call: TRBJ2-7
d_call: TRBD1

cdr3_nt: TGTGCCAGCAGCTCTAGACAGGGGGCTCAGCCCCAGCATTTT
cdr3_aa: CASSSRQGAQPQHF
v_call: TRBV7-2
clone_size: NA
j_call: TRBJ1-5
d_call: TRBD1

cdr3_nt: TGTGCCAGCAGGGGACAGGGGAACTGGGAGACCCAGTACTTC
cdr3_aa: CASRGQGNWETQYF
v_call: TRBV12-3/TRBV12-4
clone_size: many
j_call: TRBJ2-5
d_call: TRBD1

cdr3_nt: TGTGCCAGCACCTTAAGGCGGTGGACTAGCGGACCGACGAGCTCCTACAATGAGCAGTTCTTC
cdr3_aa: CASTLRRWTSGPTSSYNEQFF
v_call: TRBV11-1
clone_size: many
j_call: TRBJ2-1
d_call: TRBD2

cdr3_nt: TGCGCCAGCAGCCAAGTATTTCTCGGGACAGGGAATGAAAAACTGTTTTTT
cdr3_aa: CASSQVFLGTGNEKLFF
v_call: TRBV4-3
clone_size: medium-sized
j_call: TRBJ1-4
d_call: TRBD1

cdr3_nt: TGTGCCAGCAGCCGACGTAGTGAATTCAATGAGCAGTTCTTC
cdr3_aa: CASSRRSEFNEQFF
v_call: TRBV7-3
clone_size: NA
j_call: TRBJ2-1
d_call: NA

cdr3_nt: TGCGCCAGCATAGGCGGACTAGGACTTCAAGAGACCCAGTACTTC
cdr3_aa: CASIGGLGLQETQYF
v_call: TRBV5-1
clone_size: many
j_call: TRBJ2-5
d_call: TRBD2

cdr3_nt: TGCAGTGCTAGAGATCCCTATCCTGGAGTGGCAGATACGCAGTATTTT
cdr3_aa: CSARDPYPGVADTQYF
v_call: TRBV20-1
clone_size: many
j_call: TRBJ2-3
d_call: NA

cdr3_nt: TGTGCCACCAGCAGAGCTGCGGGAGGCAGCACAGATACGCAGTATTTT
cdr3_aa: CATSRAAGGSTDTQYF
v_call: TRBV15
clone_size: many
j_call: TRBJ2-3
d_call: TRBD2

cdr3_nt: TGCAGCGTTGCCCCAGGGGACTATGTTGGCTACACCTTC
cdr3_aa: CSVAPGDYVGYTF
v_call: TRBV29-1
clone_size: NA
j_call: TRBJ1-2
d_call: NA

cdr3_nt: TGTGCCAGCAGCCAAGATCAGCGAAGGGGGCGTAGTGAAAAACTGTTTTTT
cdr3_aa: CASSQDQRRGRSEKLFF
v_call: TRBV3-1
clone_size: many
j_call: TRBJ1-4
d_call: TRBD1

cdr3_nt: TGTGCCTGCAGCCAATCTGGGGCTTCGAAAAGGCGGTACGAGCAGTACTTC
cdr3_aa: CACSQSGASKRRYEQYF
v_call: TRBV3-1
clone_size: NA
j_call: TRBJ2-7
d_call: NA